This TCR beta chain was identified in a study of OX40 agonist ivuxolimab in advanced cancers. Overall study context: Cancers in dose escalation were hepatocellular, melanoma, renal cell and head and neck.

Sequenced by immunoSEQ multiplex PCR; TCRdb stores in-frame clones only, minus some. The table lists about 72,000 clones, 81% of them singletons. Germline V gene lookup returns CDR1 MNHNS and CDR2 SASEGT. Trimming removed 1 base at V and 0 bases at J, with 13 bases between. This CDR3 is 17 amino acids long. The specimen comprised CD4+ or CD8+ T cells sorted from blood, sampled in a trial of the OX40 agonist ivuxolimab. This clonotype was sampled from an adult with an advanced solid tumor such as melanoma, head and neck, liver or kidney cancer. The chain recombines TRBV6-1 with TRBJ2-4; D uncertain. The chain's CDR3 is CASSEDETFGAKNIQYF. The CDR3, as DNA: TGTGCCAGCAGTGAAGATGAGACATTCGGAGCCAAAAACATTCAGTACTTC.